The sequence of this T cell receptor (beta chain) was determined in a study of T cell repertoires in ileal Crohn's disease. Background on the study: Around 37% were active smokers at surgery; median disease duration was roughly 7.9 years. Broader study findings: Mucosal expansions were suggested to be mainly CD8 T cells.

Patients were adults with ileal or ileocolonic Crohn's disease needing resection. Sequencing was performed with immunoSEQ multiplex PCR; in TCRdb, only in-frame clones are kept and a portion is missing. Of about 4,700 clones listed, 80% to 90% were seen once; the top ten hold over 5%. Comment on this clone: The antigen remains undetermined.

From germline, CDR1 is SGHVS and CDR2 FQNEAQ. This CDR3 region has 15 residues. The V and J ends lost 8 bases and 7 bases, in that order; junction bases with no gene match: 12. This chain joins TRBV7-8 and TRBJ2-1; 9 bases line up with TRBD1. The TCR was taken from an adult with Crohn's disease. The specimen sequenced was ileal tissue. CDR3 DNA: TGTGCCAGCGCCGACCGGGACAGGGTTATTAATGAGCAGTTCTTC. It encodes CASADRDRVINEQFF.